This T cell receptor beta chain is from a study of T cells in Graves' hyperthyroidism and ophthalmopathy. Findings and limits, study-wide: Ophthalmopathy got predicted by the model a median about 6.5 months before its onset.

From RNA transcripts, TCR beta CDR3 regions were amplified. Carried out on the TCR CDR3, a first-round RT-PCR used the HTBI primer set. TCRdb reprocessed the multiplex PCR reads via MiXCR and lists one record per CDR3 protein. The table has more than 550,000 distinct CDR3 sequences, roughly a sixth seen once. In this sample, this clonotype turned up many times. Its antigen is as yet unknown. V was pared by 6 bases and J by 5 bases, with 11 bases between. The CDR3 has 13 amino acids. The sequenced sample was blood. The chain links TRBV12-3 or TRBV12-4 to TRBJ2-1; D is possibly TRBD2 (6 bases). This receptor was identified in a woman between 50 and 59 years old with Graves' hyperthyroidism that later progressed to Graves' ophthalmopathy. CDR3: CASRPTSNNEQFF. CDR3 sequence (DNA): TGTGCCAGCAGGCCGACTAGTAACAATGAGCAGTTCTTC.